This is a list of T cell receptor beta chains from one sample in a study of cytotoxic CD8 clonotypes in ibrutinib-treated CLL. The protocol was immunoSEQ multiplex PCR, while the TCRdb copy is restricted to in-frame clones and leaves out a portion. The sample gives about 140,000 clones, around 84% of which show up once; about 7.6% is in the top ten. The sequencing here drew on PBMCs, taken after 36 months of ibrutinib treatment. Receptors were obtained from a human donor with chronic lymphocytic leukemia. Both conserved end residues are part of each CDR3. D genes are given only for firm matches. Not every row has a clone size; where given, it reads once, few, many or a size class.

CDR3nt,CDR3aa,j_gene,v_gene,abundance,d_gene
TGCGCCAGCAGCTTGTACGGGACCAACACCGGGGAGCTGTTTTTT,CASSLYGTNTGELFF,TRBJ2-2,TRBV5-1,-,-
TGTGCCAGCACCCCCCTTGACAGGGCAAATTTTGGGGCTTTCTTT,CASTPLDRANFGAFF,TRBJ1-1,TRBV28,-,TRBD1
TGTGCCAGCAGTCTGTCGGGGCGGGCGGCTCATACGCAGTATTTT,CASSLSGRAAHTQYF,TRBJ2-3,TRBV28,-,-
TGCGCCAGCAGCTTAGAGAGGGGCTCTGGAAACACCATATATTTT,CASSLERGSGNTIYF,TRBJ1-3,TRBV5-1,-,-
TGCGCCAGCAGCTTGAGGTCCTCCTACAATGAGCAGTTCTTC,CASSLRSSYNEQFF,TRBJ2-1,TRBV5-1,-,-
TGTGCCAGTAGTCGACAGGGGGCAAGCTACGAGCAGTACTTC,CASSRQGASYEQYF,TRBJ2-7,TRBV19,few,TRBD1
TGTGCCAGCAGCGCCAGACTAGCGAGAGACACCGGGGAGCTGTTTTTT,CASSARLARDTGELFF,TRBJ2-2,TRBV7-2,-,TRBD2
TGTGCCAGCAGTCCTACAGTCTACGAGCAGTACTTC,CASSPTVYEQYF,TRBJ2-7,TRBV28,-,-
TGTGCCAGCAGTTACCGGGACAGGGCAGATACGCAGTATTTT,CASSYRDRADTQYF,TRBJ2-3,TRBV2,-,TRBD1
TGTGCCAGCAGCCAGGGAGGGGTCCAAGAGACCCAGTACTTC,CASSQGGVQETQYF,TRBJ2-5,TRBV7-9,once,TRBD2
TGTGCCAGCAGCCGGGCCGGGACACGGGAAAAACTGTTTTTT,CASSRAGTREKLFF,TRBJ1-4,TRBV5-4,few,-
TGTGCCTGGAGTGCTCGGGTTGGCTACACCTTC,CAWSARVGYTF,TRBJ1-2,TRBV30,-,-
TGTGCCTGGAGTGTACTGGCAGGCCACCGAATCTCCTACGAGCAGTACTTC,CAWSVLAGHRISYEQYF,TRBJ2-7,TRBV30,-,-
TGTGCCAGCAGGGGTCCCGGGGAGCTGTTTTTT,CASRGPGELFF,TRBJ2-2,TRBV6-5,-,-
TGTGCCAGCAGTCCAGGCATCGGTACCTACGAGCAGTACTTC,CASSPGIGTYEQYF,TRBJ2-7,TRBV7-7,-,-
TGTGCCAGCAGCTTAAAAATTGTGTCCGGGGAAGCTTTCTTT,CASSLKIVSGEAFF,TRBJ1-1,TRBV7-6,once,-
TGTGCCAGCAGTTTATTCTGGAGGGGTGGCAATCAGCCCCAGCATTTT,CASSLFWRGGNQPQHF,TRBJ1-5,TRBV28,-,-
TGTGCCAGCAGCTTGGGGTTGAATTCACCCCTCCACTTT,CASSLGLNSPLHF,TRBJ1-6,TRBV5-4,once,-
TGCGCCAGCAGCCAAGAATCTGGAGCGACTAGTGGAAATGAGCAGTTCTTC,CASSQESGATSGNEQFF,TRBJ2-1,TRBV4-1,-,-
TGTGCCAGCAGCAAAGCTCGGCTAGCGGGGTTCACAGATACGCAGTATTTT,CASSKARLAGFTDTQYF,TRBJ2-3,TRBV21-1,-,-
TGTGCCAGCAGTGAATCCGGGGACGGCGCAGATACGCAGTATTTT,CASSESGDGADTQYF,TRBJ2-3,TRBV6-1,-,-
TGTGCTAGTGGTTTGATAGGACGTGATACGCAGTATTTT,CASGLIGRDTQYF,TRBJ2-3,TRBV12-5,-,-
TGTGCCAGCAGCTTGCTTCTTGACATGAACACTGAAGCTTTCTTT,CASSLLLDMNTEAFF,TRBJ1-1,TRBV5-4,-,-
TGTGCCACCTCACCCAGGGGACACCGGAACACTGAAGCTTTCTTT,CATSPRGHRNTEAFF,TRBJ1-1,TRBV19,few,-
TGTGCCAGCAGTAGGTGGCAGTCATGGAGTGAGCAGTTCTTC,CASSRWQSWSEQFF,TRBJ2-1,TRBV11-1,once,-
TGTGCCAGCAGTTATAAAAGGGCCTACGAGCAGTACTTC,CASSYKRAYEQYF,TRBJ2-7,TRBV27,-,-
TGTGCCAGCGCCCTATCCCACCGGGGGAACTACGAGCAGTACTTC,CASALSHRGNYEQYF,TRBJ2-7,TRBV6-1,-,-
TGTGCCAGCAGCTTAGAGGCCAGCACTTACGAGCAGTACTTC,CASSLEASTYEQYF,TRBJ2-7,TRBV11-3,few,-
TGTGCCAGCAGCTTGACCCGATTAAGCTCCTACAATGAGCAGTTCTTC,CASSLTRLSSYNEQFF,TRBJ2-1,TRBV7-3,-,-
TGTGCCAGCAGTCCTGGGGGGGTGGACCAGCCCCAGCATTTT,CASSPGGVDQPQHF,TRBJ1-5,TRBV28,-,-
TGTGCCTGGAGTGGGACGGGGTCGAGTCAGCCCCAGCATTTT,CAWSGTGSSQPQHF,TRBJ1-5,TRBV30,few,-
TGTGCTAGTGGGGGGGACCAACGGTACGGGACCCAGTACTTC,CASGGDQRYGTQYF,TRBJ2-5,TRBV12-5,once,-
TGCAGCGTTGGAGCGACGGGAGAAGCTTTCTTT,CSVGATGEAFF,TRBJ1-1,TRBV29-1,once,-
TGTGCCAGTAGTATAGGGGGACAGTACAATCAGCCCCAGCATTTT,CASSIGGQYNQPQHF,TRBJ1-5,TRBV19,once,TRBD1
TGTGCCAGCAGCTCCCGGGACAGGAGACCCGAGCAGTACTTC,CASSSRDRRPEQYF,TRBJ2-7,TRBV5-6,-,TRBD1
TGTGCCAGCAGCTTAAACAGCCTCGAAACGACCTACGAGCAGTACTTC,CASSLNSLETTYEQYF,TRBJ2-7,TRBV28,-,-
TGTGCCAGCAGCCCCTACAGGGGGAGACACGAGCAGTACTTC,CASSPYRGRHEQYF,TRBJ2-7,TRBV11-3,-,TRBD1
TGCGCCAGCAGCCCCAACCCCGGACTAGGCTCAGATACGCAGTATTTT,CASSPNPGLGSDTQYF,TRBJ2-3,TRBV5-1,-,TRBD2
TGTGCCAGCAGTTACTCGATGGTCAGGGGGAAGCCCCAGCATTTT,CASSYSMVRGKPQHF,TRBJ1-5,TRBV6-6,-,TRBD1
TGTGCCAGCAGTGACAGTTCCTACAATGAGCAGTTCTTC,CASSDSSYNEQFF,TRBJ2-1,TRBV11-2,-,-
TGTGCCAGCACCGCGACTCGGGCCCAGTACTTC,CASTATRAQYF,TRBJ2-5,TRBV6-1,-,-
TGTGCCAGTAGCAAACAGGGGGTTCGAAATCAGCCCCAGCATTTT,CASSKQGVRNQPQHF,TRBJ1-5,TRBV19,-,TRBD1
TGTGCCAGCAGGGCCCTTCGGGGGAAGACCGGGGAGCTGTTTTTT,CASRALRGKTGELFF,TRBJ2-2,TRBV2,-,-
TGTGCCAGCAGCCACCCGGGACAGGGGAAAAAACTGTTTTTT,CASSHPGQGKKLFF,TRBJ1-4,TRBV6-5,few,TRBD1
TGTGCCAGCAGCTCCCCCCAGCGGGGGGCCAACACCGGGGAGCTGTTTTTT,CASSSPQRGANTGELFF,TRBJ2-2,TRBV11-2,-,TRBD2